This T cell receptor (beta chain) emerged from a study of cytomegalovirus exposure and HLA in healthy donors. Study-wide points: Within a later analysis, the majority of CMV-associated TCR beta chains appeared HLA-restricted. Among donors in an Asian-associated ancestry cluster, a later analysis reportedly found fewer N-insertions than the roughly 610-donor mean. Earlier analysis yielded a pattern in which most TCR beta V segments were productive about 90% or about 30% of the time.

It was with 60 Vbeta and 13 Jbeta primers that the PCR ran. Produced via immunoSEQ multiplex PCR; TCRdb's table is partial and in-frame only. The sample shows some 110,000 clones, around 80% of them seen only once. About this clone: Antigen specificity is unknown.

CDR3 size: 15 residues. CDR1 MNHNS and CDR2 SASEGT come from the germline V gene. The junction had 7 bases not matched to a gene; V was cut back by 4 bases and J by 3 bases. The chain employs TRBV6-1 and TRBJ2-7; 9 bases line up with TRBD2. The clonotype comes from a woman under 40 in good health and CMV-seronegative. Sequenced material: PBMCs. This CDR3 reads CASSGQTSGDYEQYF. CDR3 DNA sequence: TGTGCCAGCAGTGGACAGACTAGCGGAGACTACGAGCAGTACTTC.